The 6 T cell receptor beta chains reported below all come from one sample, sequenced in a study of T cells in Graves' hyperthyroidism and ophthalmopathy. The source material, RNA transcripts, was used to amplify TCR beta CDR3 regions. Carried out on the TCR CDR3, a first-round RT-PCR used the HTBI primer set. TCRdb re-called the multiplex PCR reads through MiXCR, storing one row per CDR3 protein. The table includes approximately 620,000 distinct CDR3 sequences, around 16% detected once. Sequenced material: blood. The receptors were gathered from a woman in her thirties or forties with Graves' ophthalmopathy.

This clonotype has just a few counts. This sequence joins TRBV20-1 and TRBJ2-5, with 9 positions matching TRBD2. The germline CDR1 and CDR2 sequences are DFQATT and SNEGSKA (reference sequence). The CDR3 totals 16 residues. V was clipped by 0 bases and J by 5 bases; unmatched bases: 10. DNA of the CDR3: TGCAGTGCTAGAGATCTTGGCGGGGGGGCTCGGGAGACCCAGTACTTC. Protein product: CSARDLGGGARETQYF.

Ten or more counts support this clonotype. The chain has TRBV7-9 and TRBJ2-3; D perhaps matches TRBD1 (6 bases). V was cut by 6 bases and J by 0 bases, with 10 bases left in between. The CDR3 consists of 14 residues. Germline V gene sequence: CDR1 SEHNR, CDR2 FQNEAQ (reference sequence). CDR3 nucleotide sequence: TGTGCCAGCAGAGGGGGTTCTAGCACAGATACGCAGTATTTT. This translates into CASRGGSSTDTQYF.

There are many counts of this clonotype. The rearrangement uses TRBV7-9 and TRBJ2-1, with TRBD1 identical over 10 bases. The CDR3 has 16 residues. Germline-derived CDR1 and CDR2 are SEHNR and FQNEAQ (reference sequence). The trim removed 5 bases at V and 3 bases at J, leaving 7 bases unmatched. Here the CDR3 reads CASSGRDRGRYNEQFF. CDR3 coding DNA: TGTGCCAGCAGCGGCAGGGACAGGGGACGCTACAATGAGCAGTTCTTC. The full variable domain, with the rest looked up from reference TRBV7-9 and TRBJ2-1, is DTGVSQNPRHKITKRGQNVTFRCDPISEHNRLYWYRQTLGQGPEFLTYFQNEAQLEKSRLLSDRFSAERPKGSFSTLEIQRTEQGDSAMYLCASSGRDRGRYNEQFFGPGTRLTVL.

This clonotype was counted at least ten times. The chain combines TRBV12-3 or TRBV12-4 with TRBJ1-1, with D maybe TRBD1 (6 bases). V shed 6 bases and J shed 3 bases, with 17 bases lying between them. This CDR3 is 15 amino acids long. The CDR3 DNA sequence: TGTGCCAGCAGCCGAACAGGGAAAGGAGACACTGAAGCTTTCTTT. Protein: CASSRTGKGDTEAFF.

This clonotype was observed a handful of times. The chain uses TRBV7-9 and TRBJ2-1; 12 nucleotides align to TRBD2. The J segment lost 7 bases and the V segment lost 4 bases, leaving 5 bases of the junction unmatched. Germline V gene lookup returns CDR1 SEHNR and CDR2 FQNEAQ (reference sequence). The CDR3 has 15 residues. The CDR3 here is CASSSASGRGNEQFF. CDR3 bases: TGTGCCAGCAGCTCGGCTAGCGGGAGGGGTAATGAGCAGTTCTTC.

This clonotype was observed at least ten times. The chain links TRBV5-1 to TRBJ2-1; TRBD2 agrees at 7 bases. Germline CDR1 reads SGHRS; CDR2 reads YFSETQ. The CDR3 is 15 amino acids. Germline trimming cut 0 bases from V and 6 bases from J; bases unmatched to any gene: 6. The CDR3 sequence is CASSLADWGGNEQFF. The CDR3 DNA is TGCGCCAGCAGCTTGGCGGACTGGGGGGGCAATGAGCAGTTCTTC. Full variable domain (rest looked up from reference TRBV5-1 and TRBJ2-1): KAGVTQTPRYLIKTRGQQVTLSCSPISGHRSVSWYQQTPGQGLQFLFEYFSETQRNKGNFPGRFSGRQFSNSRSEMNVSTLELGDSALYLCASSLADWGGNEQFFGPGTRLTVL.